A single sample is the source of the 30 T cell receptor beta chains below, sequenced in a study of T cell repertoires and HLA-DP antigens. After approximately 15 days, CD4+ cells were restimulated 24 h with the same allogeneic DPB1. Stimulation used HeLa cells expressing transduced HLA-DPA1/DPB1, HLA-DM, invariant chain and CD80. Libraries were prepared by immunoSEQ multiplex PCR; TCRdb keeps only in-frame clonotypes and omits some of them. The data contain under 5,000 clones, 76% of them singletons. Sequencing was carried out using CD137- CD4+ T cells from cultured PBMCs. The receptor set was obtained from a woman between 18 and 29 years old in good health and CMV-seronegative.

This clone was observed a handful of times. The chain uses TRBV19 and TRBJ2-1; 8 bases line up with TRBD2. The germline CDR1 and CDR2 sequences are LNHDA and SQIVND (reference sequence). V lost 7 bases to trimming and J lost 1 base; unmatched junction nucleotides: 6. The length of the CDR3 is 15 residues. CDR3 residues: CASKSGSSSYNEQFF. For the CDR3, the DNA is TGTGCCAGTAAAAGCGGGAGTTCATCCTACAATGAGCAGTTCTTC.

J is TRBJ2-3 and V is TRBV7-2; 12 bases align to TRBD2. The CDR3 is 17 amino acids. The J segment lost 2 bases and the V segment lost 4 bases, leaving 7 bases of the junction unmatched. Germline CDR1 reads SGHTA; CDR2 reads FQGNSA. The CDR3 DNA reads TGTGCCAGCAGCTCCGGACTAGCGGGATCGACCACAGATACGCAGTATTTT. Translation gives CASSSGLAGSTTDTQYF.

This rearrangement joins TRBV4-3 to TRBJ2-3; D uncertain. The V end lost 0 bases, the J end lost 2 bases, and 9 bases lay between the germline ends. The V gene's germline CDR1 is LGHNA and CDR2 YSLEER. CDR3 length equals 15 residues. As DNA, the CDR3 is TGCGCCAGCAGCCAAGATACCGGCTTCACAGATACGCAGTATTTT. Translation: CASSQDTGFTDTQYF.

The chain uses TRBV7-2 and TRBJ2-3; 12 bases align to TRBD2. CDR1 and CDR2 from the germline V gene are SGHTA and FQGNSA. The CDR3 has 14 residues. The V gene end was trimmed by 11 bases and the J gene end by 6 bases; junction bases not matched to a gene: 9. CDR3 coding DNA: TGTGCCTGTGGACTAGCGGGGTTGGCGGATACGCAGTATTTT. Translation gives CACGLAGLADTQYF.

The gene calls are TRBV28 and TRBJ2-3; D gene uncertain. V was shortened by 1 base and J by 1 base, with 9 bases between the two germline ends. CDR1 and CDR2 (germline): MDHEN, SYDVKM. The CDR3 covers 15 residues. The CDR3 is CASSLLWQGTDTQYF. As DNA, the CDR3 is TGTGCCAGCAGTTTATTATGGCAGGGCACAGATACGCAGTATTTT. The variable domain in full, completed from reference TRBV28 and TRBJ2-3, reads DVKVTQSSRYLVKRTGEKVFLECVQDMDHENMFWYRQDPGLGLRLIYFSYDVKMKEKGDIPEGYSVSREKKERFSLILESASTNQTSMYLCASSLLWQGTDTQYFGPGTRLTVL.

The chain couples TRBV6-1 to TRBJ1-5; 9 nucleotides align to TRBD1. CDR1 and CDR2 from the germline V gene are MNHNS and SASEGT. V trimming: 6 bases; J trimming: 6 bases; junction bases outside the gene matches: 6. This CDR3 has 14 residues. The CDR3 sequence is CASSPTGGGQPQHF. CDR3 in DNA: TGTGCCAGCAGCCCTACAGGGGGCGGTCAGCCCCAGCATTTT.

This chain joins TRBV6-5 and TRBJ1-2; no clear D gene. CDR3 size: 12 residues. V was shortened by 2 bases and J by 8 bases, with 9 bases between the two germline ends. CDR1 is MNHEY and CDR2 is SVGAGI in the germline V gene. The CDR3 sequence is CASSYGWSGYTF. CDR3 in DNA: TGTGCCAGCAGTTACGGGTGGTCCGGCTACACCTTC.

This chain uses TRBV5-1 with TRBJ1-4; the D gene is possibly TRBD1 (5 bases). Germline V gives CDR1 SGHRS, CDR2 YFSETQ. The CDR3 has 17 residues. V was cut by 0 bases and J by 8 bases, with 20 bases left in between. The CDR3: CASSLGSGPVGGEKLFF. CDR3 DNA sequence: TGCGCCAGCAGCTTGGGATCCGGACCGGTCGGGGGAGAAAAACTGTTTTTT.

The V gene is TRBV19, the J gene TRBJ1-5; weak D call: TRBD1 (5 bases). Germline V CDR1 and CDR2: LNHDA, SQIVND (reference sequence). CDR3 size: 14 residues. V dropped 7 bases and J dropped 5 bases, with 15 bases sitting between them. CDR3 nucleotides: TGTGCCAGTACCTTTTGGGACCGCGATCAGCCCCAGCATTTT. Translated: CASTFWDRDQPQHF.

J is TRBJ2-5 and V is TRBV18; TRBD1 aligns across 7 bases. V trimming: 4 bases; J trimming: 5 bases; junction bases outside the gene matches: 10. From germline, CDR1 is KGHSH and CDR2 LQKENI. The CDR3 runs to 15 residues. The CDR3 DNA follows: TGTGCCAGCTCACGTGAGACAGGGCCAGGGGAGACCCAGTACTTC. It translates to CASSRETGPGETQYF. The entire variable domain, with the rest obtained from reference TRBV18 and TRBJ2-5, is as follows: NAGVMQNPRHLVRRRGQEARLRCSPMKGHSHVYWYRQLPEEGLKFMVYLQKENIIDESGMPKERFSAEFPKEGPSILRIQQVVRGDSAAYFCASSRETGPGETQYFGPGTRLLVL.

This chain uses TRBV27 with TRBJ2-3, with D perhaps matching TRBD2 (5 bases). Trimming left V 3 bases short and J 5 bases short, with 18 bases between. Germline CDR1 is MNHEY and CDR2 is SMNVEV (reference sequence). The CDR3 length is 16 residues. The CDR3 loop reads CASSFRRVGTQDTQYF. CDR3 coding DNA: TGTGCCAGCAGTTTCAGGCGGGTGGGAACACAAGATACGCAGTATTTT.

The chain has TRBV30 and TRBJ2-6; 12 nucleotides align to TRBD1. With V trimmed by 4 bases and J by 2 bases, 9 bases remained unmatched. This CDR3 has 18 residues. The germline V gene encodes CDR1 GTSNPN and CDR2 SVGIG (reference sequence). CDR3 residues: CAWNRPGTGGPGANVLTF. In DNA form, the CDR3 reads TGTGCCTGGAATCGCCCCGGGACAGGGGGCCCTGGGGCCAACGTCCTGACTTTC.

This chain uses TRBV6-6 with TRBJ2-1, with 11 bases lining up with TRBD2. CDR1 is MNHNY and CDR2 is SVGAGI in the germline V gene (reference sequence). The CDR3 runs 16 residues. V shed 7 bases and J 5 bases; nucleotides not matched to a gene: 10. In DNA form, the CDR3 reads TGTGCCAGCAATCCCCGACTAGCGGGGATCAACAATGAGCAGTTCTTC. Translating gives CASNPRLAGINNEQFF.

The genes are TRBV28 and TRBJ2-7; 7 bases match TRBD2. Germline V lookup: CDR1 MDHEN, CDR2 SYDVKM. V gave up 6 bases and J gave up 7 bases; unmatched junction bases: 12. The CDR3 length is 14 residues. CDR3 region: CASRAGDRMGEQYF. CDR3 bases: TGTGCCAGCAGGGCGGGAGACCGAATGGGGGAGCAGTACTTC.

The chain has TRBV7-8 and TRBJ2-7; 7 bases line up with TRBD2. Trimming cost V 5 bases and J 5 bases; bases outside gene matches: 3. The CDR3 covers 12 residues. Per the germline V gene, CDR1 is SGHVS and CDR2 is FQNEAQ. The CDR3 loop is CASSPGGDEQYV. The DNA of the CDR3 is TGTGCCAGCAGCCCTGGGGGGGACGAGCAGTACGTC.

The rearrangement joins TRBV7-9 to TRBJ1-1, with 8 bases that match TRBD1. Germline loops: CDR1 SEHNR, CDR2 FQNEAQ (reference sequence). Trimming took 5 bases from V and 0 from J; bases not matched to a gene: 11. This CDR3 comprises 17 residues. This CDR3 reads CASSNRDRQDLNTEAFF. CDR3 DNA sequence: TGTGCCAGCAGCAACCGGGACAGGCAAGACCTGAACACTGAAGCTTTCTTT. Supplemented by reference TRBV7-9 and TRBJ1-1, the full variable domain reads DTGVSQNPRHKITKRGQNVTFRCDPISEHNRLYWYRQTLGQGPEFLTYFQNEAQLEKSRLLSDRFSAERPKGSFSTLEIQRTEQGDSAMYLCASSNRDRQDLNTEAFFGQGTRLTVV.

The chain links TRBV11-2 to TRBJ1-3, with D unresolved. The CDR3 has 15 amino acids. CDR1 and CDR2 (germline): SGHAT, FQNNGV. V gave up 1 base and J gave up 9 bases, with 16 bases separating them. The CDR3 DNA reads TGTGCCAGCAGCTTAGTTCCCAGGCCAGGTGGCACCATATATTTT. Encoded protein: CASSLVPRPGGTIYF.

The chain links TRBV29-1 to TRBJ2-5, with 10 nucleotides matching TRBD2. With 5 bases clipped from V and 5 bases from J, the junction kept 5 bases outside the gene matches. CDR3 length: 13 amino acids. Germline V gives CDR1 SQVTM, CDR2 ANQGSEA. CDR3 nucleotide sequence: TGCAGCGTTAGCGGGAGGGGCCTGGAGACCCAGTACTTC. Residues: CSVSGRGLETQYF.

This clone has just a few counts. The chain combines TRBV6-5 with TRBJ2-7; D may be TRBD1 or TRBD2 (5 bases each). CDR1 is MNHEY and CDR2 is SVGAGI in the germline V gene. The V and J ends lost 4 bases and 0 bases respectively, with 13 bases between them. This CDR3 spans 15 amino acids. This CDR3 is CASSSGRFVSYEQYV. The CDR3, as DNA: TGTGCCAGCAGTTCGGGACGTTTCGTCTCCTACGAGCAGTACGTC.

The chain uses TRBV7-3 and TRBJ2-3; no definite D call. The CDR3 extends over 12 amino acids. V was cut by 2 bases and J by 6 bases, with 6 bases left in between. Per germline, CDR1 SGHTA and CDR2 FQGTGA. CDR3 DNA: TGTGCCAGCAGCTTAGGCGCCGATACGCAGTATTTT. Translating gives CASSLGADTQYF.

This clone has a handful of counts. This rearrangement joins TRBV4-1 to TRBJ2-1, with TRBD2 matching over 11 bases. Per germline, CDR1 MGHRA and CDR2 YSYEKL. V trimming: 4 bases; J trimming: 6 bases; junction bases outside the gene matches: 8. This CDR3 contains 16 residues. The CDR3 region is CASSRGSGRASNEQFF. CDR3 nucleotides: TGCGCCAGCAGCCGGGGTAGCGGGAGGGCGAGCAATGAGCAGTTCTTC.

The J gene is TRBJ1-1, the V gene TRBV28, with a possible D match to TRBD1 (5 bases). The length of the CDR3 is 14 residues. Germline CDR1 MDHEN, CDR2 SYDVKM. V gave up 3 bases and J gave up 0 bases, with 8 bases separating them. In DNA form, the CDR3 reads TGTGCCAGCAGTTTGACAGTCATGAACACTGAAGCTTTCTTT. Protein product: CASSLTVMNTEAFF.

In this sample, this clone is hyperexpanded. The CDR3 spells CASSYSGQGARYGYTF. CDR3 sequence (DNA): TGTGCCAGCAGTTACTCGGGACAGGGGGCGCGCTATGGCTACACCTTC. The chain has TRBV6-5 and TRBJ1-2; 12 nucleotides align to TRBD1. The CDR3 sequence is 16 residues long. CDR1 MNHEY and CDR2 SVGAGI come from the germline V gene. The V gene end was trimmed by 0 bases and the J gene end by 4 bases; junction bases not matched to a gene: 3.

CDR3 nucleotide sequence: TGTGCCAGTAGTATAGACCGTCTGGAGAATGAAAAACTGTTTTTT. It translates to CASSIDRLENEKLFF. The V gene is TRBV19, the J gene TRBJ1-4; D gene ambiguous. CDR1 is LNHDA and CDR2 is SQIVND in the germline V gene (reference sequence). There are 15 residues in the CDR3. The germline V and J ends were trimmed by 0 bases and 5 bases, with 10 bases remaining between them.

The chain joins TRBV6-5 to TRBJ1-3; no firm D call. Germline loops: CDR1 MNHEY, CDR2 SVGAGI. Trimming left V 6 bases short and J 4 bases short, with 16 bases between. The length of the CDR3 is 15 residues. The CDR3 reads CASRLTRSAGNTIYF. DNA of the CDR3: TGTGCCAGCAGACTTACCAGGTCCGCGGGAAACACCATATATTTT.

By share, this clone ranks as medium-sized (0.01 to 0.1%). The V and J genes are TRBV28 and TRBJ2-1, with 12 bases that match TRBD2. Trimming removed 1 base from V and 3 bases from J; junction bases left unmatched: 4. This CDR3 has 17 residues. Germline V gives CDR1 MDHEN, CDR2 SYDVKM. For the CDR3, the DNA is TGTGCCAGCAGTTTATCACTAGCGGGGGGTTTCTACAATGAGCAGTTCTTC. It encodes CASSLSLAGGFYNEQFF.

The chain employs TRBV5-1 and TRBJ1-2; 8 bases map to TRBD1. The germline V gene encodes CDR1 SGHRS and CDR2 YFSETQ. Germline trimming cut 0 bases from V and 10 bases from J; bases unmatched to any gene: 14. This CDR3 contains 16 residues. CDR3 amino acids: CASSLAPGGFIPDYTF. DNA for the CDR3: TGCGCCAGCAGCTTGGCCCCAGGGGGCTTTATTCCAGACTACACCTTC.

The chain couples TRBV4-2 to TRBJ2-3; 8 nucleotides line up with TRBD1. From germline, CDR1 is LGHNA and CDR2 YNFKEQ. This CDR3 has 14 amino acids. Trimming cost V 5 bases and J 3 bases; bases outside gene matches: 4. CDR3 DNA: TGTGCCAGCAGCTTTGGACAGGGAACAGATACGCAGTATTTT. Translating it yields CASSFGQGTDTQYF.

This clone showed up just a few times. The J gene is TRBJ2-3, the V gene TRBV28; D remains ambiguous. Trimming took off 6 bases at V and 2 bases at J, with 12 bases between the two ends. Germline loops: CDR1 MDHEN, CDR2 SYDVKM. This CDR3 is built from 14 residues. CDR3 bases: TGTGCCAGCAGATGGCGGATACTCACAGATACGCAGTATTTT. The encoded protein is CASRWRILTDTQYF.

The chain is built from TRBV5-8 and TRBJ1-3; D not resolved. CDR3 length: 17 amino acids. V was pared by 4 bases and J by 0 bases, with 17 bases between. From germline, CDR1 is SGHTS and CDR2 YDEGEE. The CDR3: CASSKRPGIRSGNTIYF. CDR3 nucleotide sequence: TGTGCCAGCAGCAAAAGGCCCGGGATCCGCTCTGGAAACACCATATATTTT.